The 24 T cell receptor beta chains reported below all come from one sample, sequenced in a study of CD8+ T cells in alopecia areata. cDNA prepared by RNA extraction and subsequent reverse transcription served as the template for sequencing. The assay was immunoSEQ multiplex PCR, and TCRdb's table has in-frame clones only and misses some. The data show some 110,000 clones, 35% to 40% seen once. Sequencing used CD4+ T cells sorted from blood. The receptors were gathered from a human donor with alopecia areata.

The genes are TRBV29-1 and TRBJ2-1, with D perhaps matching TRBD2 (5 bases). In germline, CDR1 is SQVTM, CDR2 ANQGSEA. The CDR3 contains 15 residues. V lost 6 bases, J lost 2 bases, and 17 bases lay in between. The CDR3 protein is CSVPNQRNPYNEQFF. CDR3 sequence (DNA): TGCAGCGTCCCTAACCAGCGGAATCCCTACAATGAGCAGTTCTTC.

This chain connects TRBV7-2 to TRBJ1-4; no reliable D call. The germline V gene has CDR1 SGHTA and CDR2 FQGNSA. V lost 0 bases and J 0 bases, leaving 5 bases between the germline ends. This CDR3 region has 15 residues. This CDR3 is CASSLAQATNEKLFF. The CDR3 nucleotides read TGTGCCAGCAGCTTAGCACAAGCAACTAATGAAAAACTGTTTTTT.

This clone came up a few times. The chain has TRBV29-1 and TRBJ2-7; no reliable D call. Trimming took off 4 bases at V and 7 bases at J, with 14 bases between the two ends. The V gene's germline CDR1 is SQVTM and CDR2 ANQGSEA. This CDR3 is built from 12 residues. CDR3 loop: CSVGRILGEQYF. The CDR3 DNA is TGCAGCGTTGGACGGATTTTGGGAGAGCAGTACTTC.

This clone was seen a few times. This chain links TRBV5-6 with TRBJ2-7; 7 positions match TRBD1. CDR1 is SGHDT and CDR2 is YYEEEE in the germline V gene. The length of the CDR3 is 15 residues. Unmatched junction bases numbered 12, after V lost 3 bases and J lost 6 bases. For the CDR3, the DNA is TGTGCCAGCAGCTCGGATCCGACAGGGCGAGGCGAGCAGTACTTC. As protein: CASSSDPTGRGEQYF.

V and J are TRBV30 and TRBJ2-3; D remains unclear. There are 13 residues in the CDR3. V shed 2 bases and J shed 5 bases, with 11 bases lying between them. Germline CDR1 GTSNPN, CDR2 SVGIG (reference sequence). Here the CDR3 DNA reads TGTGCCTGGAGTCGAGTGGACCAAGATACGCAGTATTTT. This codes for CAWSRVDQDTQYF.

The V call is TRBV2, the J call TRBJ2-5; D is perhaps TRBD2 (6 bases). The V and J ends lost 6 bases and 5 bases respectively, with 10 bases between them. CDR1 is SNHLY, CDR2 FYNNEI, per germline. This CDR3 is 12 amino acids long. The CDR3 protein is CASRGRLETQYF. The CDR3, as DNA: TGTGCCAGCAGAGGGAGGTTGGAGACCCAGTACTTC.

The rearrangement joins TRBV19 to TRBJ2-7; D ambiguous. The CDR3 extends over 14 amino acids. Germline values: CDR1 LNHDA, CDR2 SQIVND (reference sequence). V dropped 0 bases and J dropped 0 bases, with 6 bases sitting between them. The CDR3 loop reads CASSIEVDSYEQYF. Written as DNA, the CDR3 is TGTGCCAGTAGTATAGAGGTTGACTCCTACGAGCAGTACTTC.

This clone has just a few counts. V usage is TRBV18 and J usage is TRBJ2-3, with TRBD1 identical over 8 bases. The junction had 10 bases not matched to a gene; V was cut back by 5 bases and J by 0 bases. This CDR3 region has 17 residues. Germline V gives CDR1 KGHSH, CDR2 LQKENI. CDR3 in DNA: TGTGCCAGCTCAAGGACAGGGACATACACTAGCACAGATACGCAGTATTTT. It specifies CASSRTGTYTSTDTQYF.

This clone has only a few counts. This sequence joins TRBV29-1 and TRBJ2-7; the D gene is possibly TRBD2 (6 bases). This CDR3 spans 13 amino acids. Per the germline V gene, CDR1 is SQVTM and CDR2 is ANQGSEA. Trimming took off 4 bases at V and 2 bases at J, with 12 bases between the two ends. The CDR3 protein is CSVGGGVAYEQYF. In DNA form, the CDR3 reads TGCAGCGTTGGAGGAGGGGTAGCCTACGAGCAGTACTTC.

In this sample, this clone turned up a few times. V and J are TRBV30 and TRBJ2-3; D remains unclear. There are 12 residues in the CDR3. Germline V CDR1 and CDR2: GTSNPN, SVGIG (reference sequence). Deletions cut 4 bases from V and 1 base from J, with 6 bases between. CDR3 region: CAWNGGTDTQYF. As DNA, the CDR3 is TGTGCCTGGAATGGGGGCACAGATACGCAGTATTTT.

This clone was recorded a few times. This chain links TRBV19 with TRBJ1-2; D unresolved. The CDR3 is 14 amino acids. Germline CDR1 LNHDA, CDR2 SQIVND (reference sequence). The V and J ends lost 5 bases and 6 bases respectively, with 16 bases between them. CDR3 in DNA: TGTGCCAGTAGTCTCAGGACCGCAAAGGATGGCTACACCTTC. Translated, it gives CASSLRTAKDGYTF.

The chain combines TRBV29-1 with TRBJ2-5; D gene ambiguous. Germline V gene sequence: CDR1 SQVTM, CDR2 ANQGSEA. The CDR3 loop spans 12 amino acids. Trimming removed 4 bases at V and 2 bases at J, with 8 bases between. Here the CDR3 DNA reads TGCAGCGTTGGAGCAGAGCAAGAGACCCAGTACTTC. Translating gives CSVGAEQETQYF.

V gene TRBV30 combines with J gene TRBJ2-1; unclear D gene. Per the germline V gene, CDR1 is GTSNPN and CDR2 is SVGIG (reference sequence). This CDR3 comprises 11 residues. The ends were cut back, 1 base at V and 4 bases at J, with 2 bases in the middle. Here the CDR3 reads CAWSEYNEQFF. CDR3 nucleotides: TGTGCCTGGAGTGAGTACAATGAGCAGTTCTTC. Complete variable domain (other parts from reference TRBV30 and TRBJ2-1): SQTIHQWPATLVQPVGSPLSLECTVEGTSNPNLYWYRQAAGRGLQLLFYSVGIGQISSEVPQNLSASRPQDRQFILSSKKLLLSDSGFYLCAWSEYNEQFFGPGTRLTVL.

The chain links TRBV7-2 to TRBJ1-2; 7 bases align to TRBD1. V lost 7 bases to trimming and J lost 2 bases; unmatched junction nucleotides: 7. The CDR3 totals 14 residues. CDR1 is SGHTA and CDR2 is FQGNSA in the germline V gene. The CDR3 here is CASTGDSLNYGYTF. The CDR3 DNA is TGTGCCAGCACCGGGGACAGCCTCAACTATGGCTACACCTTC.

The table lists this clone with a few counts. CDR3 nucleotides: TGTGCCAGCAGCCTCGGGACTGCCGGTACAGATGAGCAGTTCTTC. Protein product: CASSLGTAGTDEQFF. The chain links TRBV7-9 to TRBJ2-1, with TRBD2 as a possible D gene (6 bases). The CDR3 has 15 residues. V gave up 5 bases and J gave up 8 bases, with 19 bases separating them. Germline V CDR1 and CDR2: SEHNR, FQNEAQ (reference sequence).

The J gene is TRBJ1-5, the V gene TRBV7-2; no firm D call. The CDR3 runs to 14 residues. CDR1 is SGHTA, CDR2 FQGNSA, per germline. V shed 5 bases and J shed 0 bases, with 8 bases lying between them. The CDR3 DNA follows: TGTGCCAGCAGCCGAGTGAATAGCAATCAGCCCCAGCATTTT. As protein: CASSRVNSNQPQHF.

This chain uses TRBV4-2 with TRBJ2-7, with D unresolved. This CDR3 region has 12 residues. V was shortened by 4 bases and J by 4 bases, with 8 bases between the two germline ends. The germline V gene encodes CDR1 LGHNA and CDR2 YNFKEQ. In DNA, the CDR3 is TGTGCCAGCAGCCCCTCGCGATACGAGCAGTACTTC. It is translated as CASSPSRYEQYF.

There are a few counts of this clone. The rearrangement uses TRBV7-2 and TRBJ2-7; no reliable D call. Trimming removed 2 bases from V and 3 bases from J, with 8 bases in between. The CDR3 has 13 amino acids. Per the germline V gene, CDR1 is SGHTA and CDR2 is FQGNSA. The CDR3 region is CASSLSYDYEQYF. As DNA, the CDR3 is TGTGCCAGCAGCTTATCATACGACTACGAGCAGTACTTC.

The chain links TRBV7-2 to TRBJ2-3; possibly TRBD1 or TRBD2 for D (5 bases each). CDR1 and CDR2 from the germline V gene are SGHTA and FQGNSA. The CDR3 length is 15 residues. Trimming took 8 bases from V and 3 from J, leaving 18 bases between them. In DNA form, the CDR3 reads TGTGCCAGCCAGAGGGACGGGGTAAAGACAGATACGCAGTATTTT. Its translation: CASQRDGVKTDTQYF.

In this sample, this clone turned up many times. DNA of the CDR3: TGTGCCAGCCGAGCCGCGGGTGGCTCCAATGAGCAGTTCTTC. Its protein product is CASRAAGGSNEQFF. V gene TRBV7-2 combines with J gene TRBJ2-1; possibly TRBD2 for D (5 bases). V was cut by 8 bases and J by 6 bases, with 17 bases left in between. Germline V gene sequence: CDR1 SGHTA, CDR2 FQGNSA. This CDR3 contains 14 residues.

The V call is TRBV11-2, the J call TRBJ2-5; possibly TRBD1 for D (6 bases). Trimming removed 2 bases at V and 7 bases at J, with 11 bases between. The germline gives CDR1 SGHAT, CDR2 FQNNGV. The CDR3 runs 13 residues. The CDR3 loop reads CASSLTSQGTQYF. Here the CDR3 DNA reads TGTGCCAGCAGCTTAACTTCACAGGGGACCCAGTACTTC.

The J gene is TRBJ2-5, the V gene TRBV7-2, with D hard to call. The ends were cut back, 5 bases at V and 2 bases at J, with 12 bases in the middle. CDR1 is SGHTA, CDR2 FQGNSA, per germline. The CDR3 is 14 amino acids. The CDR3 sequence: CASSQGFGQETQYF. In nucleotides, the CDR3 is TGTGCCAGCAGCCAAGGATTCGGACAAGAGACCCAGTACTTC.

The chain carries TRBV7-9 and TRBJ1-1; D possibly corresponds to TRBD1 (5 bases). Trimming left V 1 base short and J 1 base short, with 10 bases between. Germline V gene sequence: CDR1 SEHNR, CDR2 FQNEAQ (reference sequence). CDR3 length: 15 residues. CDR3 sequence reads: CASSLGSGRNTEAFF. The DNA for the CDR3 is TGTGCCAGCAGCTTAGGATCGGGACGGAACACTGAAGCTTTCTTT.

This clone was counted only a few times. The chain employs TRBV19 and TRBJ1-5, with 8 bases aligning to TRBD1. The CDR3 loop spans 14 amino acids. CDR1 and CDR2 (germline): LNHDA, SQIVND (reference sequence). J was trimmed by 7 bases and V by 7 bases; bases with no gene match: 9. For the CDR3, the DNA is TGTGCCAGTACCGTGGACAGGGCCTTCCAGCCCCAGCATTTT. Protein: CASTVDRAFQPQHF.